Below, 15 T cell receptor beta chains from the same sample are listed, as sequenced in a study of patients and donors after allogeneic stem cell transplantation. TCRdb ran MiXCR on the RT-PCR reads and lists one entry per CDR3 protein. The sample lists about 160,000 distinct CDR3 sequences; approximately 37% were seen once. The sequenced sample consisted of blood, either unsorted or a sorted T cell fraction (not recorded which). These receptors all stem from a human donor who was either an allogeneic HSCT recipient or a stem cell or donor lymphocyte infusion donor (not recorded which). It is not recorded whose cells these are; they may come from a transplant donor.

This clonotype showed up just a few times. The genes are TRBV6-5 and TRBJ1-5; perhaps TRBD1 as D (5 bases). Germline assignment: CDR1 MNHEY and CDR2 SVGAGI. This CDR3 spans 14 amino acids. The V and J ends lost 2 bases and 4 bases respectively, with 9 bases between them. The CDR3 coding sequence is TGTGCCAGCAGTTACAGGGCAGGGAATCAGCCCCAGCATTTT. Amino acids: CASSYRAGNQPQHF.

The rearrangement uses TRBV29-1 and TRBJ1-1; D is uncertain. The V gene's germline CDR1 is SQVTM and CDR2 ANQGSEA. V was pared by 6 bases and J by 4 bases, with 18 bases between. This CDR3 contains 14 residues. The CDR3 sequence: CSVPWPPGSTEAFF. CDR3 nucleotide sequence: TGCAGCGTCCCCTGGCCGCCGGGGAGCACTGAAGCTTTCTTT.

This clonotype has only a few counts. This CDR3 reads CASSLAHWEGPSSYNSPLHF. CDR3 nucleotides: TGTGCCAGCAGTTTAGCGCACTGGGAGGGGCCAAGCTCCTATAATTCACCCCTCCACTTT. This chain uses TRBV12-3 or TRBV12-4 with TRBJ1-6, with D possibly TRBD1 on 5 matching bases. This CDR3 has 20 amino acids. The germline V and J ends were trimmed by 0 bases and 0 bases, with 18 bases remaining between them.

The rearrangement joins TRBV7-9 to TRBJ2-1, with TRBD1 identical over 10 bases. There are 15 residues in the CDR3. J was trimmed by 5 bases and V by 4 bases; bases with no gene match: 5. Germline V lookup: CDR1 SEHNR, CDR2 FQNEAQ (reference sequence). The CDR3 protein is CASSSGQGINNEQFF. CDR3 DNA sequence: TGTGCCAGCAGCTCGGGACAGGGGATAAACAATGAGCAGTTCTTC.

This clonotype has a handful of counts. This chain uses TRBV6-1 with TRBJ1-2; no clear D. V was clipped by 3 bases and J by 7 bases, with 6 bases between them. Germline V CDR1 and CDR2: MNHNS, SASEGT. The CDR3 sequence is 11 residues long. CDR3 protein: CASSEFSGYTF. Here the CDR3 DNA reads TGTGCCAGCAGTGAGTTCTCTGGCTACACCTTC.

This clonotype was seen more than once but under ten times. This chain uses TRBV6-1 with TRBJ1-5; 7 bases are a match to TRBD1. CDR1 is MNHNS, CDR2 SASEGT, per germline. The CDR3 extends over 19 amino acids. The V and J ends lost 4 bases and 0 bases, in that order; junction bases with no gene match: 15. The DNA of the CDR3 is TGTGCCAGCAGTGTTCCAGCGGAGACAGGGCCTTATAGCAATCAGCCCCAGCATTTT. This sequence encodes CASSVPAETGPYSNQPQHF.

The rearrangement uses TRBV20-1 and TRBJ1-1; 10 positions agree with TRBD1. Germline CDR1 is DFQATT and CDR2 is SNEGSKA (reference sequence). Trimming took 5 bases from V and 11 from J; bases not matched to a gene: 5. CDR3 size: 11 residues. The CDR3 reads CSAATDRGAFF. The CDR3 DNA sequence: TGCAGTGCTGCCACGGACAGGGGGGCTTTCTTT.

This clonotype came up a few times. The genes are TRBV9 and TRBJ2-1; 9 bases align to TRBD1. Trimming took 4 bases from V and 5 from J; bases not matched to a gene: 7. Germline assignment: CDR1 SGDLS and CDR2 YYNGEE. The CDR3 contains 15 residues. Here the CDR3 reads CASSKRDRVHNEQFF. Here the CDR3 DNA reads TGTGCCAGCAGCAAACGGGACAGGGTGCACAATGAGCAGTTCTTC.

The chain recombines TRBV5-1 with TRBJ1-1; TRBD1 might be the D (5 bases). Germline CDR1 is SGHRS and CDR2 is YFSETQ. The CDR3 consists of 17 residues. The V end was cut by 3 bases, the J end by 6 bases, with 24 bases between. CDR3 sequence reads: CASSWTGTSHQVAEAFF. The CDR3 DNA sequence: TGCGCCAGCAGCTGGACCGGGACCTCCCACCAAGTCGCTGAAGCTTTCTTT.

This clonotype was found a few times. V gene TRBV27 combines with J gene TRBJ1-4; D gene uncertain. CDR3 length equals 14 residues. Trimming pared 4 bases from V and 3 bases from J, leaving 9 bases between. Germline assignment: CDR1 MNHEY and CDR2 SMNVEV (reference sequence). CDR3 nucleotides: TGTGCCAGCAGTTCCCCGGCGGCTAATGAAAAACTGTTTTTT. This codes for CASSSPAANEKLFF.

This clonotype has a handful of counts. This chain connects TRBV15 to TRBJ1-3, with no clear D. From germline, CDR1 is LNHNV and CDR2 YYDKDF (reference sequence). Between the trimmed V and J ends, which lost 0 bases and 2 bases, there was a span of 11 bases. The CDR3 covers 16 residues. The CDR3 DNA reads TGTGCCACCAGCAGAGATCTGGGGATCCCTGGAAACACCATATATTTT. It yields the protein CATSRDLGIPGNTIYF.

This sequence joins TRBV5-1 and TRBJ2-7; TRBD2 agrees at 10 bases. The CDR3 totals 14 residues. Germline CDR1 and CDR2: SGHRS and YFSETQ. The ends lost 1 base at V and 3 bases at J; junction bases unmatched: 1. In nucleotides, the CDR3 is TGCGCCAGCAGCTTGACTAGCGGGGTCTACGAGCAGTACTTC. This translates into CASSLTSGVYEQYF.

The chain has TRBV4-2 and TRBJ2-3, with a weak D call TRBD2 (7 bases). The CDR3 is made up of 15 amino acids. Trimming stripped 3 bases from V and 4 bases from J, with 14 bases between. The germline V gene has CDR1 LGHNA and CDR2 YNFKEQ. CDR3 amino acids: CASSQRGGGADTQYF. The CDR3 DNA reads TGTGCCAGCAGCCAGAGGGGGGGCGGCGCAGATACGCAGTATTTT.

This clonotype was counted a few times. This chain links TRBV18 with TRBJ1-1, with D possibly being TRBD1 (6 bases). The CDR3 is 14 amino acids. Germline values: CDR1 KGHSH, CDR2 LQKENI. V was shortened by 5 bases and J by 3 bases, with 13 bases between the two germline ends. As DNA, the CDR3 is TGTGCCAGCTCAGAGATTACAGGGTACACTGAAGCTTTCTTT. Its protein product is CASSEITGYTEAFF.

CDR3 protein: CASSQGLYSNQPQHF. As DNA, the CDR3 is TGTGCCAGCAGCCAGGGCCTCTATAGCAATCAGCCCCAGCATTTT. The rearrangement uses TRBV7-8 and TRBJ1-5; TRBD1 is a possible D gene (5 bases). CDR3 length equals 15 residues. Germline V gene lookup returns CDR1 SGHVS and CDR2 FQNEAQ. Trimming took off 5 bases at V and 0 bases at J, with 11 bases between the two ends.